Described below is a single TCR beta chain sequence and its context. Its antigen is still unknown. One base away there is no much larger clone; base qualities are not given. Ficoll-Paque density gradient centrifugation was used to isolate PBMCs. V gives up 5 bases and J gives up 10 bases, and the segment between their germline ends measures 15 bases. CDR1 SGHVS and CDR2 FQNEAQ were looked up in the germline V gene. The CDR3 numbers 13 residues from cysteine through phenylalanine. Only the CDR3 region is kept as DNA, spanning 39 bases read in frame from base 1. This record comes from a study of T-cell memory formation after mild COVID-19 (dated by TCRdb to about 2021). Context from the whole study: Most TCR sequence clusters were specific to one of the two donors. Longitudinal TCRalpha and TCRbeta repertoire sequencing tracked T-cell clones expanding and contracting after mild COVID-19 in a couple of donors. The cohort was made up of two young adult volunteers, one female and one male, who were previously healthy. Study-level results and caveats: The detection of some responding clones in pre-infection memory suggests that pre-existing cross-reactive memory T cells joined the SARS-CoV-2 response. Balanced CD4/CD8 phenotypes were observed for clones contracting from day 15 to 85, whereas a bias towards CD4+ was observed for a second wave of clones expanding from day 15 to 37. SARS-CoV-2 specificity was not confirmed for the second-wave clones peaking on day 37. The study included only a couple of mild cases, and larger cohorts that include severe cases with pre-infection samples were judged to be necessary. Contracting CD4+ clones turned up mainly in the CM and EM memory subsets, whereas EMRA was where CD8+ clones were enriched.

Sequenced using an Illumina NovaSeq 6000. cDNA libraries for TCRalpha and TCRbeta were prepared by 5'RACE using constant-segment primers, with sample barcodes and unique molecular identifiers added. Trizol reagent was used to extract RNA from every sample. The libraries were amplified in two PCR steps, and the second step added a second sample barcode and Illumina TruSeq adapters. Libraries were sequenced on an Illumina NovaSeq with 2 x 150 bp paired-end reads. Per the original workflow: Demultiplexing of reads and collapsing into UMI-guided consensus sequences were performed with migec v1.2.7. Using mixcr v2.1.11, UMI consensuses were aligned to TRA and TRB V and J templates and then assembled into clonotypes. Expanded or contracted clonotypes were those called significant by both edgeR and NoisET, with noise models trained on biological replicates. For edgeR calls, the thresholds were a false discovery rate-adjusted p below 0.01 and a log2 fold-change of 1. As an exploratory analysis of dynamics, max-normalized trajectories of the 1000 most abundant clonotypes were examined by PCA with hierarchical clustering. Each responding clone was given a CD4 or CD8 phenotype based on the CD4+ and CD8+ repertoires, which had been sequenced separately. TCRdb reran the public reads through fastp at Q25 and MiXCR, keeping productive beta chains. Each CDR3 protein gets just one entry, which takes the most common genes and DNA from the rows behind it. In this record, the V and J calls reflect TCRdb's handling and not the investigators' own analysis. Across this sample there are hundreds of thousands of distinct CDR3 sequences, with about 20% seen only once. Together, the top ten hold approximately 13% of the sample.

The rearrangement combines TRBV7-8 with TRBJ2-1, with the D gene uncertain. Sequenced sample: PBMCs or a T cell subset sorted from them (not recorded which). The sequence was obtained from an adult woman who had mild COVID-19 (a few samples of this study predate the infection). The sample titles of this study are shuffled in the database, so cell type and time point are left out; the donor was told from shared clones. In nucleotide form, the sequence is TGTGCCAGCAGCCTTACGGTGATAGGAGAGCAGTTCTTC. The resulting protein is CASSLTVIGEQFF.